The 3 T cell receptor beta chains below were found in one sample sequenced in a study. From the 5' RACE reads, TCRdb called clonotypes with MiXCR, one entry per CDR3 protein. The sample consists of about 57,000 distinct CDR3 sequences, about 28% of them appearing once. Sequenced: tumor-infiltrating memory CD4+ T cells sorted from the breast tumor. The subset here: memory CD4+ T cells, CD4+CD45RO+CD25-. The source of these receptors is a female donor with breast cancer.

This clonotype has a handful of counts. The chain joins TRBV6-1 to TRBJ1-2, with a possible D match to TRBD1 (5 bases). Trimming stripped 10 bases from V and 4 bases from J, with 16 bases between. Per germline, CDR1 MNHNS and CDR2 SASEGT. The CDR3 loop spans 13 amino acids. CDR3 bases: TGTGCCAACCGGAAGGGGTCAGGCTATGGCTACACCTTC. It codes for CANRKGSGYGYTF.

There are a few counts of this clonotype. This rearrangement joins TRBV4-3 to TRBJ2-1; D not certain. Trimming shortened V by 0 bases and J by 9 bases, and 12 bases separated the two germline ends. This CDR3 has 14 amino acids. Germline assignment: CDR1 LGHNA and CDR2 YSLEER. CDR3 in DNA: TGCGCCAGCAGCCAAGAACGGCTCGTGTTTGAGCAGTTCTTC. Translating gives CASSQERLVFEQFF.

Concerning this clonotype itself: Its ends do not fully match the called genes, so a read error is possible. The chain carries TRBV29-1 and TRBJ2-3, with 7 bases matching TRBD2. The CDR3 runs to 14 residues. Germline lookup yields CDR1 SQVTM and CDR2 ANQGSEA. The CDR3 sequence: CGVSFSGSTDTQYF. The CDR3 DNA reads as TGCGGCGTTTCCTTTAGCGGGAGCACAGATACGCAGTATTTT.